This TCR beta chain was recorded in a study of B cell selection in AIRE deficiency. Points from the study as a whole: Of some 4,000 shared Treg TCRbeta sequences, 30% to 40% were healthy-donor-only and around 8.6% patient-only.

Losses at the gene ends were 4 bases for V and 6 bases for J; bases not matched to a gene: 5. Germline CDR1 and CDR2: SGHTA and FQGNSA. This CDR3 has 14 residues. Repertoires were generated with immunoSEQ multiplex PCR, while TCRdb's copy carries only in-frame clones and drops some. This table has some 20,000 clones, 95% to 98% appearing once. This clone was seen more than once but under ten times. The antigen remains unidentified. The sorted conventional CD4 T cells were gated as CD4+CD127+. The TCR sequence derives from a human donor with AIRE deficiency. This chain connects TRBV7-2 to TRBJ1-1; 10 bases map to TRBD1. The sample consisted of conventional CD4+ T cells sorted from PBMCs. This CDR3 reads CASSYRQGAPEAFF. CDR3 coding DNA: TGTGCCAGCAGCTACAGACAGGGGGCCCCTGAAGCTTTCTTT.